These 6 T cell receptor beta chains originate from one sample sequenced in a study of cytomegalovirus exposure and HLA in healthy donors. This PCR relied on a set of 60 Vbeta primers and 13 Jbeta primers. TCRdb's table, derived via immunoSEQ multiplex PCR, lists solely in-frame clones and lacks some. The data contain fewer than 130,000 clones, 60% to 80% of them singletons. Sequencing used PBMCs. All receptors come from a man aged 45-65 years in good health and CMV-seropositive.

This chain joins TRBV7-9 and TRBJ2-2; TRBD2 matches at 12 bases. Germline lookup yields CDR1 SEHNR and CDR2 FQNEAQ (reference sequence). V lost 0 bases and J lost 5; bases outside the gene matches: 4. The CDR3 covers 17 residues. CDR3: CASSLATSGRGTGELFF. The CDR3 DNA is TGTGCCAGCAGCTTAGCGACTAGCGGGAGAGGAACCGGGGAGCTGTTTTTT.

This chain links TRBV5-1 with TRBJ1-1; TRBD1 matches at 9 bases. Germline V lookup: CDR1 SGHRS, CDR2 YFSETQ. The CDR3 loop spans 14 amino acids. V was clipped by 2 bases and J by 6 bases; unmatched bases: 5. The CDR3 nucleotides read TGCGCCAGCAGCTTCGGGAGACAGGGGGCTGAAGCTTTCTTT. It specifies CASSFGRQGAEAFF. Complete variable domain (other parts from reference TRBV5-1 and TRBJ1-1): KAGVTQTPRYLIKTRGQQVTLSCSPISGHRSVSWYQQTPGQGLQFLFEYFSETQRNKGNFPGRFSGRQFSNSRSEMNVSTLELGDSALYLCASSFGRQGAEAFFGQGTRLTVV.

This chain uses TRBV6-5 with TRBJ2-3; 9 bases agree with TRBD1. The V segment lost 2 bases and the J segment 6 bases; nucleotides outside the gene matches: 6. This CDR3 has 15 residues. Per germline, CDR1 MNHEY and CDR2 SVGAGI. CDR3 region: CASSYGTGWGDTQYF. CDR3 bases: TGTGCCAGCAGTTACGGGACAGGGTGGGGGGATACGCAGTATTTT.

V and J are TRBV2 and TRBJ2-5, with D possibly being TRBD1 (6 bases). Germline assignment: CDR1 SNHLY and CDR2 FYNNEI. The germline V and J ends were trimmed by 4 bases and 5 bases, with 11 bases remaining between them. The CDR3 is made up of 13 amino acids. The CDR3 protein is CASSGGPGETQYF. In nucleotides, the CDR3 is TGTGCCAGCAGTGGGGGGCCGGGGGAGACCCAGTACTTC.

The chain uses TRBV21-1 and TRBJ1-2; the D segment call TRBD1 is taken from the table without a DNA check. TRBV21-1 is given as a pseudogene. The CDR3 consists of 18 residues. The CDR3 DNA sequence: TGTGCCAGCAGCAAAAATTCTGGGACAGGGGCCGGAAGAGATGGCTACACCTTC. Translation: CASSKNSGTGAGRDGYTF.

This clone was counted once. V and J are TRBV5-1 and TRBJ1-6; 11 bases fit TRBD1. The germline V gene encodes CDR1 SGHRS and CDR2 YFSETQ. The CDR3 is 15 amino acids. The V gene end was trimmed by 5 bases and the J gene end by 9 bases; junction bases not matched to a gene: 7. The CDR3 nucleotides are TGCGCCAGCAGATCCGGACAGGGGGCAGGTTCACCCCTCCACTTT. Protein sequence: CASRSGQGAGSPLHF.